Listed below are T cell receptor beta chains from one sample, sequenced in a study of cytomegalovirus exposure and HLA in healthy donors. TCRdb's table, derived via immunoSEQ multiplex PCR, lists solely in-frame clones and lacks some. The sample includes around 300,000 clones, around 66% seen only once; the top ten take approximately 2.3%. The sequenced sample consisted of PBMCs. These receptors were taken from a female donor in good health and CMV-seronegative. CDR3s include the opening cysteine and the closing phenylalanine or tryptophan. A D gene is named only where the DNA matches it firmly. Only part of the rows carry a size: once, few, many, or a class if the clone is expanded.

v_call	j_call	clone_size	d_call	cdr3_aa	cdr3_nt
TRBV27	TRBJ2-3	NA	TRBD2	CASSLFPPGLDWTDTQYF	TGTGCCAGCAGTTTATTCCCACCAGGACTAGATTGGACAGATACGCAGTATTTT
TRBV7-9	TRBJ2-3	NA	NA	CSSSSPGDTQYF	TGTTCCAGCAGCTCCCCAGGGGATACGCAGTATTTT
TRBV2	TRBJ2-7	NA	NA	CASSPGHPYEQYF	TGTGCCAGCAGCCCGGGACACCCCTACGAGCAGTACTTC
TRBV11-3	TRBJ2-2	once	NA	CASSLDRWEGAGELFF	TGTGCCAGCAGCTTAGATCGGTGGGAGGGGGCCGGGGAGCTGTTTTTT
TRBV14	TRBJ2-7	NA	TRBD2	CASSPTILAGGHEQYF	TGTGCCAGCAGCCCAACCATTCTAGCGGGAGGACACGAGCAGTACTTC
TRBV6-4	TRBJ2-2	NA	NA	CASSARDGELFF	TGTGCCAGCAGTGCCCGGGACGGGGAGCTGTTTTTT
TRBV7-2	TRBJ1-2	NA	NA	CASSSHAFGEGGYTF	TGTGCCAGCAGCTCTCACGCATTCGGGGAAGGAGGCTACACCTTC
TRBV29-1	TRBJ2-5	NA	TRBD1	CSVGQAHEQTQYF	TGCAGCGTGGGACAGGCTCACGAGCAGACCCAGTACTTC
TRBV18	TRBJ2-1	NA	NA	CASSPRSNEQFF	TGTGCCAGCTCACCCCGGTCGAATGAGCAGTTCTTC
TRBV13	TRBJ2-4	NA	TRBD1	CASSLEGQGTKNIQYF	TGTGCCAGCAGCTTAGAGGGACAGGGGACCAAAAACATTCAGTACTTC
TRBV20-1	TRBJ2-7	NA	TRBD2	CSTYGGYEQYF	TGCAGTACCTACGGGGGGTACGAGCAGTACTTC
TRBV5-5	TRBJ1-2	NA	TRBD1	CASSVDRAMSYTF	TGTGCCAGCAGCGTAGACAGGGCTATGAGCTACACCTTC
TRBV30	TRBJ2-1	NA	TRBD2	CACLDTRGRTSGLFF	TGTGCCTGCCTGGACACCAGGGGGAGGACTAGCGGCCTTTTCTTC
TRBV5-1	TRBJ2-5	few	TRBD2	CASSLLAGGQETQYF	TGCGCCAGCAGCTTGCTAGCGGGAGGCCAAGAGACCCAGTACTTC
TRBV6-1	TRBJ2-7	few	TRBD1	CASSEYRGNSYEQYF	TGTGCCAGCAGTGAATACAGGGGTAATTCCTACGAGCAGTACTTC
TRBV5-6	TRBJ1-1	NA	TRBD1	CASSFGTGGDAFF	TGTGCCAGCAGCTTCGGGACAGGGGGCGACGCTTTCTTT
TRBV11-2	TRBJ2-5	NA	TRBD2	CASSTRLGTSGSQETQYF	TGTGCCAGCAGCACTCGTCTCGGGACTAGCGGGTCCCAAGAGACCCAGTACTTC
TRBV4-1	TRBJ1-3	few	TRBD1	CASSQPGQQSKLSGNTIYF	TGCGCCAGCAGCCAGCCGGGACAGCAATCGAAACTCTCTGGAAACACCATATATTTT
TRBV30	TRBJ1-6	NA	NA	CAWSVHRAGSPLHF	TGTGCCTGGAGTGTTCACAGGGCGGGTTCACCCCTCCACTTT
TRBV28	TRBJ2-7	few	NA	CARDDLAGSIYEQYF	TGTGCCAGGGATGACCTTGCGGGAAGTATCTACGAGCAGTACTTC
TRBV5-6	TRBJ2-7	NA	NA	CASSLAAGGPEQYF	TGTGCCAGCAGCTTAGCCGCCGGGGGACCCGAGCAGTACTTC
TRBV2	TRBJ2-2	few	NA	CASSPHAQITGELFF	TGTGCCAGCAGTCCGCATGCACAGATCACCGGGGAGCTGTTTTTT
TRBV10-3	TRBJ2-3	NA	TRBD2	CAISEVGGGPDTQYF	TGTGCCATCAGTGAGGTGGGGGGAGGGCCAGATACGCAGTATTTT
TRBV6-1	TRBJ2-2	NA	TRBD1	CASRRQGRNTGELFF	TGTGCCAGCAGAAGACAGGGGAGGAACACCGGGGAGCTGTTTTTT
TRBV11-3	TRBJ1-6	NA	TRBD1	CASSDTGGSNSPLHF	TGTGCCAGCAGCGATACAGGGGGTAGTAATTCACCCCTCCACTTT
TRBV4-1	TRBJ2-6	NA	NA	CASSQDRSGANVLTF	TGCGCCAGCAGCCAAGACAGGTCTGGGGCCAACGTCCTGACTTTC
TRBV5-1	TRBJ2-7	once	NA	CASSLVDIFSYEQYF	TGCGCCAGCAGCTTGGTAGATATCTTCTCCTACGAGCAGTACTTC
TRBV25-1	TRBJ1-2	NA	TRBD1	CASSAPGTDYGYTF	TGTGCCAGCAGTGCCCCTGGGACAGACTATGGCTACACCTTC
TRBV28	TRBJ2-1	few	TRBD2	CASSLDLLAGSREQFF	TGTGCCAGCAGTTTGGATTTACTAGCGGGATCCCGGGAGCAGTTCTTC
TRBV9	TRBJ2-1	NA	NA	CASSVGAFDRGEQFF	TGTGCCAGCAGCGTAGGGGCCTTCGATCGTGGTGAGCAGTTCTTC
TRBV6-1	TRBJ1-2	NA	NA	CASSEAPGNYGYTF	TGTGCCAGCAGTGAAGCGCCGGGGAACTATGGCTACACCTTC
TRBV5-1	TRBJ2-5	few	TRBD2	CASSRGLAGVLETQYF	TGCGCCAGCAGCAGGGGACTAGCGGGAGTCTTGGAGACCCAGTACTTC
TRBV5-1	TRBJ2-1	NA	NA	CASSSPPGLLDNEQFF	TGCGCCAGCAGCAGCCCACCGGGACTTCTCGACAATGAGCAGTTCTTC
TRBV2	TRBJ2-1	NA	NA	CASSPDTYSYNEQFF	TGTGCCAGCAGTCCCGACACCTACTCCTACAATGAGCAGTTCTTC
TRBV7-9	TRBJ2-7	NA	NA	CASSLDGGAGHEQYF	TGTGCCAGCAGCTTAGATGGGGGAGCGGGCCACGAGCAGTACTTC
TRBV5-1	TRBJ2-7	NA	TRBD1	CASSPDRGYEQYF	TGCGCCAGCAGCCCGGACAGGGGCTACGAGCAGTACTTC
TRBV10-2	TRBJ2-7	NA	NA	CASSEATVYEQYF	TGCGCCAGCAGTGAGGCCACAGTCTACGAGCAGTACTTC
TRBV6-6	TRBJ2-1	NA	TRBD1	CASTKGQGIVFNEQFF	TGTGCCAGCACCAAGGGACAGGGAATTGTGTTTAATGAGCAGTTCTTC
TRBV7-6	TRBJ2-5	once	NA	CASSPGLRQETQYF	TGTGCCAGCAGCCCGGGACTTCGCCAAGAGACCCAGTACTTC
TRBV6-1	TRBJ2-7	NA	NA	CASGLMTETYEQYF	TGTGCCAGCGGATTGATGACAGAAACCTACGAGCAGTACTTC
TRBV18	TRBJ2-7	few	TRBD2	CASSLAGAATYEQYF	TGTGCCAGCTCACTAGCGGGAGCCGCGACTTACGAGCAGTACTTC
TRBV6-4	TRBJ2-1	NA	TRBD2	CASSDPGVAGGATSYNEQFF	TGTGCCAGCAGTGACCCCGGAGTAGCGGGAGGCGCTACATCCTACAATGAGCAGTTCTTC
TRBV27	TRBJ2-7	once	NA	CASSRSLGYEQYF	TGTGCCAGCAGTAGGTCCCTAGGCTACGAGCAGTACTTC
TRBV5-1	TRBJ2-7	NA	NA	CASSLVRGPLYEQYF	TGCGCCAGCAGCTTGGTGCGGGGCCCGCTTTACGAGCAGTACTTC
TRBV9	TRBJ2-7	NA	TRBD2	CASSVAGGSPYEQYF	TGTGCCAGCAGCGTAGCCGGCGGGAGTCCCTACGAGCAGTACTTC
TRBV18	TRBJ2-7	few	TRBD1	CASSQGVGSYEQYF	TGTGCCAGCTCCCAGGGGGTGGGCTCCTACGAGCAGTACTTC
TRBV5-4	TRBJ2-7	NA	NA	CASSLEGQSKEQYF	TGTGCCAGCAGCTTGGAGGGGCAGTCTAAGGAGCAGTACTTC
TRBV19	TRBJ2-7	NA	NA	CASASQDIYEQYF	TGTGCCTCCGCGAGTCAGGATATCTACGAGCAGTACTTC
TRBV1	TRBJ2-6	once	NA	CTSSQVEQSSKKSGANVLTF	TGCACCAGCAGCCAAGTGGAACAGAGCTCCAAAAAATCTGGGGCCAACGTCCTGACTTTC
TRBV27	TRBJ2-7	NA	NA	CASSLDSLGSEQYF	TGTGCCAGCAGTTTAGACTCCTTGGGTAGTGAGCAGTACTTC
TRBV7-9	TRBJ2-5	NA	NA	CASSSRGRTQETQYF	TGTGCCAGCAGTTCCCGGGGGAGAACGCAAGAGACCCAGTACTTC
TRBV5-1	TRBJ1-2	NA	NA	CASSHTQGLTNYGYTF	TGCGCCAGCAGCCATACACAGGGCCTGACTAACTATGGCTACACCTTC
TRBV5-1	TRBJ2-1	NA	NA	CASSFSRLALDEQFF	TGCGCCAGCAGCTTCTCGCGGCTAGCGCTTGATGAGCAGTTCTTC